This is a list of T cell receptor beta chains from one sample in a study of T cell responses to AZD1222 COVID-19 vaccine. TCRdb's table, derived via immunoSEQ multiplex PCR, lists solely in-frame clones and lacks some. The table shows approximately 84,000 clones, with 75% to 90% occurring only once. This sample comprised peripheral blood, obtained 28 days after the second AZD1222 dose. These receptors were taken from an adult who received the AZD1222 COVID-19 vaccine. The CDR3 runs from the conserved cysteine through the conserved F or W. A D gene is named only where the DNA matches it firmly. The size of a clone is reported for some rows only, either as once, few or many, or as a class for expanded clones.

clone_size	d_call	v_call	j_call	cdr3_nt	cdr3_aa
.	TRBD1	TRBV6-1	TRBJ2-5	TGTGCCAGCAGTGACCAGGGGGAAGAGACCCAGTACTTC	CASSDQGEETQYF
.	.	TRBV28	TRBJ1-6	TGTGCCAGCAGCCTAGGACCTCGAAGCTCCTATAATTCACCCCTCCACTTT	CASSLGPRSSYNSPLHF
.	.	TRBV27	TRBJ1-5	TGTGCCAGCAGTTTCCAGGGACCCCAGGCCGGCCATCAGCCCCAGCATTTT	CASSFQGPQAGHQPQHF
.	TRBD2	TRBV6-4	TRBJ2-1	TGTGCCAGCAGCCTACTAGCGGGCGACCACAATGAGCAGTTCTTC	CASSLLAGDHNEQFF
few	.	TRBV19	TRBJ2-2	TGTGCCAGTAGTATAGGTCTTCTTTACACCGGGGAGCTGTTTTTT	CASSIGLLYTGELFF
.	TRBD2	TRBV6-2/TRBV6-3	TRBJ2-1	TGTGCCAGCAGCCCATTGCGGGAGGTGGCCAATGAGCAGTTCTTC	CASSPLREVANEQFF
.	TRBD1	TRBV5-5	TRBJ2-7	TGTGCCAGCAGCTTGACAGGGGGCCCTTCCTACGAGCAGTACTTC	CASSLTGGPSYEQYF
once	.	TRBV28	TRBJ1-2	TGTGCCAGCAGTTTCCGGGTAGTCAAGTATGGCTACACCTTC	CASSFRVVKYGYTF
once	TRBD1	TRBV2	TRBJ1-4	TGTGCCAGCAGTGACGACAGGGGGCGGGAAAAACTGTTTTTT	CASSDDRGREKLFF
.	TRBD1	TRBV18	TRBJ1-1	TGTGCCAGCTCACCAGGGACAGGGGGAACTGAAGCTTTCTTT	CASSPGTGGTEAFF
.	TRBD1	TRBV9	TRBJ1-4	TGTGCCAGCAGCCCCCATCGAGCCGGGACAGGGGACCTCGGGAAACTGTTTTTT	CASSPHRAGTGDLGKLFF
.	.	TRBV12-3/TRBV12-4	TRBJ1-1	TGTGCCAGCAGCCTCAGCAGATACACTGAAGCTTTCTTT	CASSLSRYTEAFF
.	.	TRBV5-5	TRBJ1-2	TGTGCCAGCAGCTACGTAGGGGATTATGGCTACACCTTC	CASSYVGDYGYTF
once	.	TRBV5-1	TRBJ1-4	TGCGCCAGCAGCTTGGTCACAGGGCCTAATGAAAAACTGTTTTTT	CASSLVTGPNEKLFF
.	.	TRBV7-2	TRBJ1-3	TGTGCCAGCAGCTTAGGGCTGTCTGGAAACACCATATATTTT	CASSLGLSGNTIYF
.	TRBD1	TRBV10-2	TRBJ2-7	TGCGCCAGCAGTGACCTACGGACAGGGGCCTACGAGCAGTACTTC	CASSDLRTGAYEQYF
once	.	TRBV27	TRBJ2-3	TGTGCCAGCAGTTTACCCTTAGCTAAGGGGGAGTTTTTT	CASSLPLAKGEFF
.	.	TRBV7-8	TRBJ2-1	TGTGCCAGCAGCATTAGAGGAAGGATTGACAATGAGCAGTTCTTC	CASSIRGRIDNEQFF
.	TRBD1	TRBV10-3	TRBJ1-3	TGTGCCATCAGTGAGTCGAGAGGGACAGCTGGAAACACCATATATTTT	CAISESRGTAGNTIYF
.	.	TRBV9	TRBJ1-2	TGTGCCAGCAGCGTCGACCGTCGTGGTACCTATGGCTACACCTTC	CASSVDRRGTYGYTF
.	TRBD2	TRBV10-2	TRBJ2-3	TGCGCCAGCAGGAGCGGGGACTTCGCCGTTATAGATACGCAGTATTTT	CASRSGDFAVIDTQYF
.	.	TRBV2	TRBJ2-3	TGTGCCAGCAGTGTCGGACTATATACGCAGTATTTT	CASSVGLYTQYF
.	TRBD2	TRBV15	TRBJ2-1	TGTGCCACCAGCAGCCCAATACTAGCGGGGGGGAACAATGAGCAGTTCTTC	CATSSPILAGGNNEQFF
.	.	TRBV27	TRBJ2-7	TGTGCCAGCAGGGCACACCGGGACGACCACGAGCAGTACTTC	CASRAHRDDHEQYF
.	.	TRBV18	TRBJ2-2	TGTGCCAGCTCACCACGATCGGACACCGGGGAGCTGTTTTTT	CASSPRSDTGELFF
.	TRBD1	TRBV2	TRBJ1-4	TGTGCCAGCAGAGCCAGGGGGGGAACTAATGAAAAACTGTTTTTT	CASRARGGTNEKLFF
.	TRBD1	TRBV10-3	TRBJ1-1	TGTGCCATCAGCATCGGAGGACAGGGGGCCGCTGAAGCTTTCTTT	CAISIGGQGAAEAFF